Described below is a single TCR beta chain sequence and its context. As yet, its antigen is unknown. This sample was included in a study of cytomegalovirus exposure and HLA in healthy donors. Study-wide results and limits: Sequencing artifact likely explains a cluster of highly shared sequence variants. It was confirmed in vitro that three of the CMV-associated chains were specific for CMV antigens. Further analysis, carried out later, found HLA-associated TCR beta chains more clonally expanded than equally common other chains.

Primers: 60 Vbeta forward and 13 Jbeta reverse. Here immunoSEQ multiplex PCR was the method, and the copy in TCRdb shows in-frame clones only, minus some. The sample holds fewer than 150,000 clones; 70% to 85% are singletons and the top ten take nearly 2.5%. The germline V gene has CDR1 MGHRA and CDR2 YSYEKL. There are 15 residues in the CDR3. V lost 0 bases and J lost 2, with 8 bases in between. The TCR sequence derives from a woman younger than 30 in good health and CMV-seronegative. The rearrangement uses TRBV4-1 and TRBJ1-3; no definite D call. What was sequenced was PBMCs. The CDR3 bases are TGCGCCAGCAGCCAAGAAGTGTGGCCTGGAAACACCATATATTTT. It yields the protein CASSQEVWPGNTIYF.